The rows below give T cell receptor beta chains drawn from one sample of a study of vaccination effects on CD4 cells after COVID-19. For these receptors, no antigen is known. Sequenced by immunoSEQ multiplex PCR; TCRdb stores in-frame clones only, minus some. The sample consists of just over 55,000 clones, around four fifths of them appearing once. Sequenced here: CD4+ T cells from PBMCs cultured without peptide, sampled after COVID-19 vaccination. Receptor source: a human donor who received a COVID-19 vaccine. Each CDR3 is given with its conserved first and last residue. Fields, in order: clone size, J gene, D gene, V gene, CDR3 protein, CDR3 DNA. The D gene is left open where the match is weak. Size is omitted from some rows. Given values are once, few, many or a class for expanded clones.

. | TRBJ2-7 | TRBD1 | TRBV7-2 | CATRLDRVGYEQYF | TGTGCCACCAGACTCGACAGGGTCGGCTACGAGCAGTACTTC
. | TRBJ1-2 | TRBD1 | TRBV5-5 | CASSFRTGVMYGYTF | TGTGCCAGCAGCTTCCGGACAGGGGTTATGTATGGCTACACCTTC
few | TRBJ2-7 | . | TRBV3-1/TRBV3-2 | CASSQGLLIGEQYF | TGTGCCAGCAGCCAAGGCCTACTAATCGGCGAGCAGTACTTC
. | TRBJ1-1 | . | TRBV6-1 | CASSEEIRGGNTEAFF | TGTGCCAGCAGTGAAGAGATCAGGGGCGGGAACACTGAAGCTTTCTTT
few | TRBJ1-5 | TRBD1 | TRBV11-2 | CASSLNRGGGQPQHF | TGTGCCAGCAGCTTAAACAGGGGTGGTGGTCAGCCCCAGCATTTT
. | TRBJ1-1 | TRBD1 | TRBV23-1 | CASSNRGSHTEAFF | TGCGCCAGCAGTAACAGGGGCAGCCACACTGAAGCTTTCTTT
few | TRBJ1-2 | TRBD1 | TRBV18 | CASGTVPSYGYTF | TGTGCCAGCGGGACAGTCCCAAGCTATGGCTACACCTTC
. | TRBJ2-3 | TRBD2 | TRBV7-8 | CASSLLAGERTDTQYF | TGTGCCAGCAGCTTACTAGCGGGAGAAAGAACAGATACGCAGTATTTT
. | TRBJ2-7 | TRBD1 | TRBV19 | CASRSRPTGAPYEQYF | TGTGCCAGTAGGTCTCGCCCGACAGGGGCACCTTACGAGCAGTACTTC
. | TRBJ1-1 | . | TRBV13 | CAVPGPASGNTEAFF | TGTGCCGTCCCCGGGCCGGCCTCGGGGAACACTGAAGCTTTCTTT
once | TRBJ1-5 | . | TRBV5-8 | CASSWMGGPQHF | TGTGCCAGCAGCTGGATGGGAGGGCCCCAGCATTTT
. | TRBJ1-1 | TRBD1 | TRBV5-1 | CASRPAPGQGNTEAFF | TGCGCCAGCAGACCCGCCCCGGGACAGGGGAACACTGAAGCTTTCTTT
. | TRBJ2-7 | . | TRBV7-2 | CASSLVDRTVYEQYF | TGTGCCAGCAGCTTAGTCGACAGGACAGTCTACGAGCAGTACTTC
. | TRBJ1-5 | . | TRBV19 | CASTRAAGQPQHF | TGTGCCAGTACCAGGGCGGCAGGCCAGCCCCAGCATTTT
. | TRBJ2-7 | . | TRBV10-3 | CAISEQRISYEQYF | TGTGCCATCAGTGAGCAACGGATTTCCTACGAGCAGTACTTC
. | TRBJ2-1 | TRBD2 | TRBV4-2 | CASSRTWEGEQFF | TGTGCCAGCAGCCGGACCTGGGAGGGTGAGCAGTTCTTC
few | TRBJ1-3 | . | TRBV6-5 | CASVEGIGGNTIYF | TGTGCCAGCGTCGAGGGGATAGGGGGAAACACCATATATTTT
. | TRBJ2-2 | TRBD1 | TRBV5-4 | CASSADRIINTGELFF | TGTGCCAGCAGCGCGGACAGGATAATAAACACCGGGGAGCTGTTTTTT
. | TRBJ1-1 | TRBD1 | TRBV29-1 | CSVGQGARTEAFF | TGCAGCGTTGGACAGGGGGCGAGAACTGAAGCTTTCTTT
. | TRBJ2-3 | . | TRBV24-1 | CATSDPARDTQYF | TGTGCCACCAGTGACCCCGCCCGAGATACGCAGTATTTT
medium-sized | TRBJ1-3 | . | TRBV9 | CASSVGDGNTIYF | TGTGCCAGCAGCGTAGGAGACGGAAACACCATATATTTT
. | TRBJ2-3 | . | TRBV2 | CASSEIGTDTQYF | TGTGCCAGCAGTGAAATCGGCACAGATACGCAGTATTTT
few | TRBJ1-1 | . | TRBV3-1/TRBV3-2 | CASSQRGTEAFF | TGTGCCAGCAGCCAACGGGGCACTGAAGCTTTCTTT
. | TRBJ1-1 | . | TRBV19 | CASSSLTPHTPEAFF | TGTGCCAGTAGTTCTTTAACCCCCCACACCCCTGAAGCTTTCTTT
. | TRBJ2-7 | TRBD2 | TRBV6-5 | CASRMGLAVSYEQYF | TGTGCCAGCAGGATGGGACTAGCGGTCTCCTACGAGCAGTACTTC
. | TRBJ2-7 | TRBD1 | TRBV5-5 | CASSWEQGYQQYF | TGTGCCAGCAGCTGGGAACAGGGGTACCAGCAGTACTTC
. | TRBJ1-2 | TRBD1 | TRBV2 | CASSDPGQDYGYTF | TGTGCCAGCAGTGATCCGGGACAGGACTATGGCTACACCTTC
once | TRBJ2-1 | TRBD2 | TRBV28 | CASSLPGLVTDKQFF | TGTGCCAGCAGTTTACCGGGACTAGTTACCGATAAGCAGTTCTTC
. | TRBJ2-1 | . | TRBV6-5 | CASRRDEYNEQFF | TGTGCCAGCAGGCGGGACGAATACAATGAGCAGTTCTTC
once | TRBJ2-6 | . | TRBV19 | CASSSTGTHGNVLTF | TGTGCCAGTAGTTCTACAGGGACCCATGGCAACGTCCTGACTTTC